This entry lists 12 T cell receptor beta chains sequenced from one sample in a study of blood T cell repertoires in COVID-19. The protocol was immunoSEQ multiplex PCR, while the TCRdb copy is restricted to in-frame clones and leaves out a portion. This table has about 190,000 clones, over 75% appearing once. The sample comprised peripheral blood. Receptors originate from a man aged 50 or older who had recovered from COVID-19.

CDR3 in amino acids: CASSRGSRITGELFF. CDR3 bases: TGTGCCAGCAGCCGCGGGAGTAGGATCACCGGGGAGCTGTTTTTT. The chain employs TRBV3-1 (or the pseudogene TRBV3-2) and TRBJ2-2, with 7 nucleotides matching TRBD2. V shed 4 bases and J 4 bases; nucleotides not matched to a gene: 6. The length of the CDR3 is 15 residues. Germline CDR1 is LGHDT and CDR2 is YNNKEL (reference sequence).

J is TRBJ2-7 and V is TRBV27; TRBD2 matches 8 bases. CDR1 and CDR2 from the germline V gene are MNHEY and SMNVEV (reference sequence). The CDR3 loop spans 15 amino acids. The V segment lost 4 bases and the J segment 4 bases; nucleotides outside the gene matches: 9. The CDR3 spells CASSSIGRALYEQYF. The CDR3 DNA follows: TGTGCCAGCAGTTCTATCGGGAGGGCCCTTTACGAGCAGTACTTC.

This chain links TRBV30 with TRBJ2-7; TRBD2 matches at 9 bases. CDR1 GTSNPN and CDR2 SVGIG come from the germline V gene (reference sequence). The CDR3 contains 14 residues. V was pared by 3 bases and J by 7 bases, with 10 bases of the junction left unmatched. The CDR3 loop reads CAWRVAGGRSEQYF. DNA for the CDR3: TGTGCCTGGAGGGTGGCGGGAGGGCGTAGTGAGCAGTACTTC. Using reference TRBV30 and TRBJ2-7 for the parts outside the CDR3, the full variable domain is SQTIHQWPATLVQPVGSPLSLECTVEGTSNPNLYWYRQAAGRGLQLLFYSVGIGQISSEVPQNLSASRPQDRQFILSSKKLLLSDSGFYLCAWRVAGGRSEQYFGPGTRLTVT.

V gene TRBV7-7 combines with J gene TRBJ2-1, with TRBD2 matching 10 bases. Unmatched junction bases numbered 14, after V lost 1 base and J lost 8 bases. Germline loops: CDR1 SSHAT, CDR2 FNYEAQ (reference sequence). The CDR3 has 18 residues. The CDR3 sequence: CASSLGPPSSGSWYEQFF. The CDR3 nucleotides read TGTGCCAGCAGCTTAGGTCCCCCCTCTAGCGGGAGTTGGTATGAGCAGTTCTTC.

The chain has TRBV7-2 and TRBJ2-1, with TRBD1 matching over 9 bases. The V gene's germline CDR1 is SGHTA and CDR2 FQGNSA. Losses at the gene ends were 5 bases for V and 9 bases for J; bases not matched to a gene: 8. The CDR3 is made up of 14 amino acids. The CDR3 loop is CASSPGTGLAEQFF. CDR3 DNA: TGTGCCAGCAGCCCCGGGACAGGGCTGGCTGAGCAGTTCTTC.

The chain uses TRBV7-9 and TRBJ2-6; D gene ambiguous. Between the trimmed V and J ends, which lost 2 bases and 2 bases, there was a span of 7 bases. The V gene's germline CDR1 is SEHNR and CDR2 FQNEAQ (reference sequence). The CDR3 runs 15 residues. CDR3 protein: CASSLIIPGANVLTF. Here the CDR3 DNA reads TGTGCCAGCAGCTTAATAATTCCTGGGGCCAACGTCCTGACTTTC.

Here the CDR3 reads CASSIETGYSNQPQHF. CDR3 bases: TGTGCCAGTAGTATAGAGACAGGATATAGCAATCAGCCCCAGCATTTT. This sequence joins TRBV19 and TRBJ1-5, with a possible D match to TRBD1 (6 bases). Per the germline V gene, CDR1 is LNHDA and CDR2 is SQIVND (reference sequence). The CDR3 is made up of 16 amino acids. Trimming shortened V by 0 bases and J by 0 bases, and 9 bases separated the two germline ends.

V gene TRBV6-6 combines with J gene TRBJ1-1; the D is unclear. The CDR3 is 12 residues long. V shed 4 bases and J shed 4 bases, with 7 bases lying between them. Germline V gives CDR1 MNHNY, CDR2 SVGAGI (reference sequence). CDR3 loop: CASSSYRTEAFF. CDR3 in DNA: TGTGCCAGCAGTTCCTATCGCACTGAAGCTTTCTTT.

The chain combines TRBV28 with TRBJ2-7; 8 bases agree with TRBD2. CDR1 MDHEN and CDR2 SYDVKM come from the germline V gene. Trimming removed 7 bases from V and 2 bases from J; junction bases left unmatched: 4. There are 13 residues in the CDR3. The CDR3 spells CASTTAGAYEQYF. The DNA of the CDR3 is TGTGCCAGCACGACAGCGGGAGCCTACGAGCAGTACTTC.

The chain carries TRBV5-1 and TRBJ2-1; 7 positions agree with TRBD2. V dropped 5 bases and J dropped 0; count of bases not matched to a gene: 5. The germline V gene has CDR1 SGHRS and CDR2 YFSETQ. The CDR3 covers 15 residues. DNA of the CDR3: TGCGCCAGCAGACGAGCGGGGAGCTCCTACAATGAGCAGTTCTTC. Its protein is CASRRAGSSYNEQFF.

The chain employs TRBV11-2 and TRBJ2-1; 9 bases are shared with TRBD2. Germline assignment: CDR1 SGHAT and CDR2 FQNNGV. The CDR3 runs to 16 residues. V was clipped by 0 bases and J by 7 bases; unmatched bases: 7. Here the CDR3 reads CASSLEIAGDQNEQFF. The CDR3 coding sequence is TGTGCCAGCAGCTTAGAAATAGCGGGAGATCAGAATGAGCAGTTCTTC.

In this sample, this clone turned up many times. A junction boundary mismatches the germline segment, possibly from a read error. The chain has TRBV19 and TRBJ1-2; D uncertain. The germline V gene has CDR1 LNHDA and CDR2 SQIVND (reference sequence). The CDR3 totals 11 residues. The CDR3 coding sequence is TGTGCCAGTAGTACAGGCAGGATTTTCGCCTTC. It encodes CASSTGRIFAF.